This T cell receptor beta chain derives from a study of blood T cell repertoires in COVID-19. Study-wide context: Italy, Spain and the United States were the sources of the convalescent and acute COVID-19 samples.

Germline assignment: CDR1 SGHRS and CDR2 YFSETQ. CDR3 size: 15 residues. The trim removed 0 bases at V and 3 bases at J, leaving 1 base unmatched. Per the original data handling: For nucleated cells, counts were estimated from reference gene primer amplification. Clones were sequenced by immunoSEQ multiplex PCR, and TCRdb holds only the in-frame ones, with some missing. V and J calls plus clone size are reproduced from that table; the DNA served to infer D and trimming. In the table there are approximately 150,000 clones, 84% of which are singletons. This clone has just one count. This receptor was identified in a human donor in a cohort sampled during active COVID-19. Input material: peripheral blood. The genes are TRBV5-1 and TRBJ2-1, with TRBD2 matching 9 bases. CDR3 sequence: CASSLGLAVYNEQFF. The CDR3 DNA follows: TGCGCCAGCAGCTTGGGACTAGCGGTCTACAATGAGCAGTTCTTC.